The 17 T cell receptor beta chains in this list originate from one sample, sequenced in a study of blood T cell repertoires in COVID-19. Clones were read by immunoSEQ multiplex PCR, and TCRdb kept only the in-frame ones, dropping some. The data hold about 230,000 clones, with more than 75% observed a single time. Source material: peripheral blood. The receptors here all came from a middle-aged man with acute or convalescent COVID-19.

This chain uses TRBV19 with TRBJ2-7; 8 bases map to TRBD1. Germline CDR1 is LNHDA and CDR2 is SQIVND (reference sequence). Trimming took 6 bases from V and 6 from J; bases not matched to a gene: 7. This CDR3 spans 13 amino acids. The CDR3 bases are TGTGCCAGTAGCATTCAGGGGGCGAGCGAGCAGTACTTC. It codes for CASSIQGASEQYF.

This sequence joins TRBV12-5 and TRBJ2-1; D ambiguous. V was clipped by 6 bases and J by 0 bases, with 6 bases between them. Germline CDR1 reads LGHNT; CDR2 reads FRNRAP. The CDR3 consists of 13 residues. The CDR3 loop is CASGLSSYNEQFF. Written as DNA, the CDR3 is TGTGCTAGTGGCCTCTCCTCCTACAATGAGCAGTTCTTC.

The gene calls are TRBV6-6 and TRBJ1-1; D perhaps matches TRBD1 (6 bases). Germline values: CDR1 MNHNY, CDR2 SVGAGI (reference sequence). This CDR3 region has 15 residues. The ends were cut back, 4 bases at V and 4 bases at J, with 16 bases in the middle. The CDR3 region has the DNA TGTGCCAGCAGTTTTGGACAGACCCAAATCACTGAAGCTTTCTTT. It is translated as CASSFGQTQITEAFF.

The chain links TRBV2 to TRBJ2-2, with D tentatively TRBD1 (5 bases). The CDR3 runs to 16 residues. V was trimmed by 7 bases and J by 6 bases, leaving 21 bases between them. Germline CDR1 reads SNHLY; CDR2 reads FYNNEI. The CDR3 reads CASNDWVKGSPGELFF. CDR3 in DNA: TGTGCCAGCAATGACTGGGTGAAGGGGTCCCCCGGGGAGCTGTTTTTT.

The rearrangement uses TRBV6-5 and TRBJ1-1; D call uncertain. The length of the CDR3 is 14 residues. V lost 8 bases to trimming and J lost 1 base, with 14 bases between them. Germline values: CDR1 MNHEY, CDR2 SVGAGI. The CDR3 nucleotides read TGTGCCAGCTCTGAGGCTAGAGGGAACACTGAAGCTTTCTTT. This codes for CASSEARGNTEAFF.

This clone was detected only a few times. The V and J genes are TRBV30 and TRBJ1-1; 8 bases match TRBD1. With 5 bases clipped from V and 5 bases from J, the junction kept 7 bases outside the gene matches. CDR3 length equals 13 residues. Germline V lookup: CDR1 GTSNPN, CDR2 SVGIG (reference sequence). The CDR3 loop reads CAWSRQGSTEAFF. In DNA, the CDR3 is TGTGCCTGGTCCCGACAGGGGTCTACTGAAGCTTTCTTT.

The genes are TRBV19 and TRBJ1-6, with 10 bases fitting TRBD1. V gave up 5 bases and J gave up 7 bases; unmatched junction bases: 2. Germline-derived CDR1 and CDR2 are LNHDA and SQIVND (reference sequence). The CDR3 is 14 amino acids. In DNA, the CDR3 is TGTGCCAGTAGTGCGGGACAGGGGAATTCACCCCTCCACTTT. As protein: CASSAGQGNSPLHF.

The CDR3 reads CASSRDSTATNEKLFF. The CDR3 DNA sequence: TGCGCCAGCAGTCGGGACAGCACGGCAACTAATGAAAAACTGTTTTTT. This sequence joins TRBV5-1 and TRBJ1-4; 7 bases match TRBD1. Trimming at V came to 5 bases and at J to 0 bases, leaving 7 bases not matched to a gene. Germline CDR1 is SGHRS and CDR2 is YFSETQ. This CDR3 region has 16 residues. Filled out from reference TRBV5-1 and TRBJ1-4, the complete variable domain reads KAGVTQTPRYLIKTRGQQVTLSCSPISGHRSVSWYQQTPGQGLQFLFEYFSETQRNKGNFPGRFSGRQFSNSRSEMNVSTLELGDSALYLCASSRDSTATNEKLFFGSGTQLSVL.

The CDR3 bases are TGTGCCAGCAGCGTAGGGTGGGGGCCGCGGAATGAGCAGTTCTTC. Translation: CASSVGWGPRNEQFF. This sequence joins TRBV9 and TRBJ2-1, with D possibly TRBD1 on 6 matching bases. The ends were cut back, 0 bases at V and 7 bases at J, with 14 bases in the middle. Germline V CDR1 and CDR2: SGDLS, YYNGEE. The CDR3 contains 15 residues.

This clone has just one count. The CDR3 nucleotides read TGTGCCAGCAGCCAGGACAGCCTAGGTGGAAACACCATATATTTT. Its translation is CASSQDSLGGNTIYF. This chain connects TRBV3-1 (or the pseudogene TRBV3-2) to TRBJ1-3; maybe TRBD1 (6 bases). The germline V and J ends were trimmed by 3 bases and 3 bases, with 12 bases remaining between them. CDR1 and CDR2 (germline): LGHDT, YNNKEL (reference sequence). The CDR3 has 15 amino acids.

This sequence joins TRBV14 and TRBJ2-7; D gene ambiguous. In germline, CDR1 is SGHDN, CDR2 FVKESK. The CDR3 is made up of 15 amino acids. V shed 0 bases and J shed 2 bases, with 11 bases lying between them. Here the CDR3 DNA reads TGTGCCAGCAGCCAAGATATCGACAAGCCCTACGAGCAGTACTTC. Translated, it gives CASSQDIDKPYEQYF.

The chain carries TRBV28 and TRBJ2-2, with D tentatively TRBD2 (5 bases). This CDR3 has 14 amino acids. Germline V gives CDR1 MDHEN, CDR2 SYDVKM. Trimming left V 6 bases short and J 6 bases short, with 14 bases between. The CDR3 protein is CASSHPGGAGELFF. The CDR3 DNA sequence: TGTGCCAGCAGCCACCCCGGAGGCGCCGGGGAGCTGTTTTTT.

This chain links TRBV24-1 with TRBJ2-3; 7 nucleotides align to TRBD2. Germline V gene lookup returns CDR1 KGHDR and CDR2 SFDVKD. This CDR3 comprises 13 residues. V shed 5 bases and J 3 bases; nucleotides not matched to a gene: 1. CDR3 nucleotide sequence: TGTGCCACCAGTGGGGAGGGGACAGATACGCAGTATTTT. Encoded protein: CATSGEGTDTQYF.

The chain recombines TRBV27 with TRBJ2-3, with D possibly being TRBD2 (5 bases). Trimming shortened V by 2 bases and J by 0 bases, and 12 bases separated the two germline ends. Germline values: CDR1 MNHEY, CDR2 SMNVEV (reference sequence). The CDR3 is 16 residues long. The CDR3 sequence: CASSLDPGSSTDTQYF. In nucleotides, the CDR3 is TGTGCCAGCAGTTTAGATCCGGGGTCTAGCACAGATACGCAGTATTTT.

The V call is TRBV12-5, the J call TRBJ1-1; TRBD1 is a possible D gene (6 bases). Per the germline V gene, CDR1 is LGHNT and CDR2 is FRNRAP. This CDR3 has 12 residues. The V end lost 6 bases, the J end lost 3 bases, and 8 bases lay between the germline ends. Here the CDR3 reads CASGEGDTEAFF. The CDR3 coding sequence is TGTGCTAGTGGAGAGGGGGACACTGAAGCTTTCTTT.

The J gene is TRBJ1-2, the V gene TRBV7-2; 8 bases align to TRBD1. The CDR3 totals 14 residues. The germline gives CDR1 SGHTA, CDR2 FQGNSA. Trimming at V came to 3 bases and at J to 4 bases, leaving 4 bases not matched to a gene. CDR3 residues: CASSFAGGSYGYTF. CDR3 DNA sequence: TGTGCCAGCAGCTTTGCAGGGGGCAGCTATGGCTACACCTTC.

The genes are TRBV4-3 and TRBJ1-2; 7 bases are a match to TRBD1. The CDR3 is made up of 14 amino acids. V shed 0 bases and J 6 bases; nucleotides not matched to a gene: 4. Germline V lookup: CDR1 LGHNA, CDR2 YSLEER. The CDR3 reads CASSQDVGQDGYTF. The CDR3 bases are TGCGCCAGCAGCCAAGATGTCGGACAGGATGGCTACACCTTC.